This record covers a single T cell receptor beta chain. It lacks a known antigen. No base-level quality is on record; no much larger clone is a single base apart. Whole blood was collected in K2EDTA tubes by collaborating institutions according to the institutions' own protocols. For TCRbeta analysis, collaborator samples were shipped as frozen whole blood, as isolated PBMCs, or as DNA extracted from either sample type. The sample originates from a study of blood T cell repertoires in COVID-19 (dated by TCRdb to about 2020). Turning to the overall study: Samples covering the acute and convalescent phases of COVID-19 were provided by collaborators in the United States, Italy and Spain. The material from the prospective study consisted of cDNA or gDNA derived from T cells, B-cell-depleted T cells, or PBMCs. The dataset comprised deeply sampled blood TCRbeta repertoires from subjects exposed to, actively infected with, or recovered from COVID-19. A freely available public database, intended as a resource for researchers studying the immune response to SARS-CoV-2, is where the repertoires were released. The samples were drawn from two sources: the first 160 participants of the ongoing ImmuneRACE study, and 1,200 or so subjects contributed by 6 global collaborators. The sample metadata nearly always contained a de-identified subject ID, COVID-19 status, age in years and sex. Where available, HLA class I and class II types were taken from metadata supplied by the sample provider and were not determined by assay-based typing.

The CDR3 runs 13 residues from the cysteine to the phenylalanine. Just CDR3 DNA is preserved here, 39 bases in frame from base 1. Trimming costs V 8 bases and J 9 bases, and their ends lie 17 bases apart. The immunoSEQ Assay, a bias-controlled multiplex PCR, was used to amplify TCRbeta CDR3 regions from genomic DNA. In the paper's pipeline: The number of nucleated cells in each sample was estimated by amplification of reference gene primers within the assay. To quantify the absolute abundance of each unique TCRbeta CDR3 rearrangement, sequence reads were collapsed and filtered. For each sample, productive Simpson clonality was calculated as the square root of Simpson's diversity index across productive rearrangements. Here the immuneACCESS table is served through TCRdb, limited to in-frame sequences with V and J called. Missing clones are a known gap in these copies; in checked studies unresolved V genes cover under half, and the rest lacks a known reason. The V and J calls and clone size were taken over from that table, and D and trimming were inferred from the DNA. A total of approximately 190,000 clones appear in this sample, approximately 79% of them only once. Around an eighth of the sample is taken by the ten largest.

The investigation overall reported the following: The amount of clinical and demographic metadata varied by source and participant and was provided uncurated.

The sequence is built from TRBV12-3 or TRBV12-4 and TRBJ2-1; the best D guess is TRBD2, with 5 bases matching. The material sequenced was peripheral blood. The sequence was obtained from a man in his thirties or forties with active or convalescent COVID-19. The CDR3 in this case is CASFFEGMGEQFF. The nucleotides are TGTGCCAGCTTTTTCGAGGGTATGGGTGAGCAGTTCTTC.